A single sample gave rise to the 2 T cell receptor beta chains below, sequenced in a study of post-analysis software for immune sequencing data. General study points: TRBV5-6, TRBV5-1 and TRBV20-1 were among roughly 5 TRBV segments more frequent in patients than controls.

Included in the TCR beta cDNA libraries were unique molecular identifiers. TCRdb re-derived calls from the PCR reads in MiXCR, one entry per CDR3 protein. The sample records about 540,000 distinct CDR3 sequences, 30% to 40% being singletons. No antigen has been assigned to these receptors. Sequencing input: blood. These receptors were obtained from a girl aged 2-17 years with multiple sclerosis.

This clonotype has just a few counts. The chain uses TRBV3-1 and TRBJ1-5; tentatively, D is TRBD1 (6 bases). The CDR3 runs 14 residues. CDR1 and CDR2 from the germline V gene are LGHDT and YNNKEL (reference sequence). The V end was cut by 1 base, the J end by 6 bases, with 10 bases between. The CDR3 DNA reads TGTGCCAGCAGCCAAGCAGGGGCAGGTCAGCCCCAGCATTTT. As protein: CASSQAGAGQPQHF.

This clonotype has ten or more counts. This sequence joins TRBV7-2 and TRBJ2-3; D uncertain. V was cut by 6 bases and J by 4 bases, with 5 bases left in between. Germline loops: CDR1 SGHTA, CDR2 FQGNSA. CDR3 length: 11 amino acids. The CDR3 protein is CASSFADTQYF. The DNA for the CDR3 is TGTGCCAGCAGTTTTGCAGATACGCAGTATTTT.